This T cell receptor beta chain was sequenced in a study of molecular identifiers for immune sequencing clone quantification. Study details: Replicates split RNA from approximately 22,000 or 94,000 naive CD8 cells five ways, and the researchers sequenced four portions. Findings of the study overall: In a background of around 1 million naive cells, spiked Jurkat TCR RNA from one cell was reportedly detectable. Clones above 20 RNA copies held over 99% of effector molecules, under 1% in naive cells.

Sorted naive CD8 T cells were those defined as CD8+CD4-CCR7+CD45RA+. TCRdb called the PCR reads again in MiXCR, with one record for every CDR3 protein. The sample holds hundreds of thousands of distinct CDR3 sequences, about 25% seen once. This clonotype was found a few times. Antigen unknown. At one of its ends the junction is not consistent with the germline gene, which may arise from a read error. Germline V CDR1 and CDR2: MNHEY, SMNVEV (reference sequence). The CDR3 consists of 15 residues. The source of this sequence is a human donor in good health. Some libraries in this study had Jurkat cell RNA spiked in. This chain joins TRBV27 and TRBJ1-1; 10 positions match TRBD1. Sample: naive CD8+ T cells from blood, with Jurkat cell RNA spiked in. Noted subset: FACS-sorted CD8+CD4-CCR7+CD45RA+ naive T cells. The CDR3 DNA sequence: TGTGCCAACAGCCCCGACAGGGGGCTGGGCACTGAAGCCTTCTTT. This gives the protein CANSPDRGLGTEAFF.